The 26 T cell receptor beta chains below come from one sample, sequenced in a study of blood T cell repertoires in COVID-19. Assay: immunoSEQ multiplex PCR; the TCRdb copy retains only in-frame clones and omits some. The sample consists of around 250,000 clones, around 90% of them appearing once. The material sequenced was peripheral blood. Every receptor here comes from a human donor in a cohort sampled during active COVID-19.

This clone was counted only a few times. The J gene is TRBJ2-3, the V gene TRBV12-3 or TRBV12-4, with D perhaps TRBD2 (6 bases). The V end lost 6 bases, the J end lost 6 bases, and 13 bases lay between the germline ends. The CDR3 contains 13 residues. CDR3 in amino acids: CASSSVRGDTQYF. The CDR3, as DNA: TGTGCCAGCAGCTCCGTTCGGGGGGATACGCAGTATTTT.

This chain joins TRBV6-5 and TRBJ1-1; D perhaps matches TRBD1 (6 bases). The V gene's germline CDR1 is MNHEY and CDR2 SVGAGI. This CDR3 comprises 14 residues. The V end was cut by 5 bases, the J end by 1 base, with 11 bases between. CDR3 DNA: TGTGCCAGCAGTCATCTACAGGGGAACACTGAAGCTTTCTTT. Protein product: CASSHLQGNTEAFF.

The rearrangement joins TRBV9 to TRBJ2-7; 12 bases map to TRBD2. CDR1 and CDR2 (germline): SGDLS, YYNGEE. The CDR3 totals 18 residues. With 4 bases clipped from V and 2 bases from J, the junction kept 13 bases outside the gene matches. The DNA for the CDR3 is TGTGCCAGCAGCCCTCACGCGCAACTAGCGGGAGGCCCCTACGAGCAGTACTTC. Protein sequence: CASSPHAQLAGGPYEQYF.

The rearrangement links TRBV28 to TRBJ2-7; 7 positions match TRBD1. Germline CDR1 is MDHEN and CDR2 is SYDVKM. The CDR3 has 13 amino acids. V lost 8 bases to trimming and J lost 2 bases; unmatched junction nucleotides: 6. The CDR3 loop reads CASRLGGPYEQYF. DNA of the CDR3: TGTGCCAGCCGTCTAGGGGGCCCCTACGAGCAGTACTTC.

This CDR3 is CASSEALQGGETQYF. The DNA for the CDR3 is TGTGCCAGCAGTGAAGCGCTTCAGGGAGGAGAGACCCAGTACTTC. The chain uses TRBV2 and TRBJ2-5, with a possible D match to TRBD2 (6 bases). V shed 0 bases and J shed 4 bases, with 12 bases lying between them. Germline CDR1 and CDR2: SNHLY and FYNNEI. This CDR3 spans 15 amino acids.

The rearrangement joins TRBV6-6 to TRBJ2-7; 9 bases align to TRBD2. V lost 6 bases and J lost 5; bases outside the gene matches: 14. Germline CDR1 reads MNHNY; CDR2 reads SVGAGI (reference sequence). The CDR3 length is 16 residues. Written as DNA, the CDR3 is TGTGCCAGCAGACAATTGAAGCGGGGGGCGGGCAACGAGCAGTACTTC. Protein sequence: CASRQLKRGAGNEQYF.

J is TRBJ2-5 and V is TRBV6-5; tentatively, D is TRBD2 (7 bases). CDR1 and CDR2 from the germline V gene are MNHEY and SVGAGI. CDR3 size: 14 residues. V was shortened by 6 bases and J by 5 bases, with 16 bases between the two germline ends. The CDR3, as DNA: TGTGCCAGCAGCCCCGGGGCGGGGGCGGAGACCCAGTACTTC. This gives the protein CASSPGAGAETQYF.

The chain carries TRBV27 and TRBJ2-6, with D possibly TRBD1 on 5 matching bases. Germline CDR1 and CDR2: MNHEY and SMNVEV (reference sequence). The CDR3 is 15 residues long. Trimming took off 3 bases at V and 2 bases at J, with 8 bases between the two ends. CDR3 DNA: TGTGCCAGCAGTTTCGTAGGGGCTGGGGCCAACGTCCTGACTTTC. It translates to CASSFVGAGANVLTF.

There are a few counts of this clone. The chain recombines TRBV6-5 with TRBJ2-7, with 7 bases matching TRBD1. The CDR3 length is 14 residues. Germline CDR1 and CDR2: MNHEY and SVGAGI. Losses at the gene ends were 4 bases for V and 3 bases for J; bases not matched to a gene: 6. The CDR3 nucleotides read TGTGCCAGCAGTTCCCTGGGACAGTTCTACGAGCAGTACTTC. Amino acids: CASSSLGQFYEQYF.

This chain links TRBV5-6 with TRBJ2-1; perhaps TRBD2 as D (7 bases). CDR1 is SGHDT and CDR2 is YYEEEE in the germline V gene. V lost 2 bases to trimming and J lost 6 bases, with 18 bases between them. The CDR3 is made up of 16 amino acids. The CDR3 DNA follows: TGTGCCAGCAGCTTACTCTGGGGGGGCCAGGGCAATGAGCAGTTCTTC. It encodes CASSLLWGGQGNEQFF.

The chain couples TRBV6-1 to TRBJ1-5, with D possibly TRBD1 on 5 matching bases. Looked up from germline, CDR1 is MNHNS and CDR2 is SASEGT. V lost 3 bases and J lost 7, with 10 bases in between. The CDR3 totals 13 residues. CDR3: CASSDREGQPQHF. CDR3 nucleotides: TGTGCCAGCAGTGACAGGGAGGGACAGCCCCAGCATTTT.

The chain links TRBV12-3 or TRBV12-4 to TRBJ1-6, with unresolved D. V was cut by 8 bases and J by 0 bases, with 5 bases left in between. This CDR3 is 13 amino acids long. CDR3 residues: CASSGSYNSPLHF. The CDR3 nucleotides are TGTGCCAGCTCAGGCTCCTATAATTCACCCCTCCACTTT.

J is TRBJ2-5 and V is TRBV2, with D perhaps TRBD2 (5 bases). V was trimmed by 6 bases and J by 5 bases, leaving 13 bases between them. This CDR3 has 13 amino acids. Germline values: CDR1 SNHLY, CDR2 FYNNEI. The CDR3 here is CASRVPGYETQYF. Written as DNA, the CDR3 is TGTGCCAGCAGGGTCCCGGGATACGAGACCCAGTACTTC.

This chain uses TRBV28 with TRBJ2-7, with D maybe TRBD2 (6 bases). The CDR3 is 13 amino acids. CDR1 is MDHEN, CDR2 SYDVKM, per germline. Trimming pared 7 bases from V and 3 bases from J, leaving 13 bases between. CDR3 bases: TGTGCCAGCATGGGCGGGACTGTCTACGAGCAGTACTTC. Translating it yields CASMGGTVYEQYF.

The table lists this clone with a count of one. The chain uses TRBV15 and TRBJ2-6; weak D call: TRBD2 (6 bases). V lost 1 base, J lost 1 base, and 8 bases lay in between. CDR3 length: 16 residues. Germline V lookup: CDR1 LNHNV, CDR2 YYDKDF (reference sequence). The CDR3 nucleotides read TGTGCCACCAGCAGAGCAGGGACTTCTGGGGCCAACGTCCTGACTTTC. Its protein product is CATSRAGTSGANVLTF.

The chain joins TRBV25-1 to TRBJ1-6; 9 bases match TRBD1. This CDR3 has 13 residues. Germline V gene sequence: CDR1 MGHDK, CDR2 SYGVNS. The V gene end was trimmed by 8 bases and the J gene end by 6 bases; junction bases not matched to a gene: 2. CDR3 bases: TGTGCCAGCTCGGGACAGGGTAATTCACCCCTCCACTTT. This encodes CASSGQGNSPLHF.

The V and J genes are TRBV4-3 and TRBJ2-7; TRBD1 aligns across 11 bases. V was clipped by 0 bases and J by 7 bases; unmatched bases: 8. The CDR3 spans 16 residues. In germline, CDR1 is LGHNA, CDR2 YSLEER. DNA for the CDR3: TGCGCCAGCAGCCAAGAGCTGGAGGACAGGGGGCGAGAGCAGTACTTC. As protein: CASSQELEDRGREQYF.

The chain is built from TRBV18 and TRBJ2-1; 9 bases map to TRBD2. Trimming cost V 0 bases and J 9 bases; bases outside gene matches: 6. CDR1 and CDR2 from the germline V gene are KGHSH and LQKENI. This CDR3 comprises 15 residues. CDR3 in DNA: TGTGCCAGCTCACCACCGGCTAGCGGGAATGGTGAGCAGTTCTTC. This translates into CASSPPASGNGEQFF.

The CDR3 sequence: CASSSPQRAGNTIYF. The CDR3 region has the DNA TGTGCCAGCAGTTCCCCTCAGAGGGCTGGAAACACCATATATTTT. J is TRBJ1-3 and V is TRBV6-5; D unresolved. The CDR3 is 15 amino acids. The V and J ends lost 4 bases and 2 bases respectively, with 12 bases between them. Per the germline V gene, CDR1 is MNHEY and CDR2 is SVGAGI.

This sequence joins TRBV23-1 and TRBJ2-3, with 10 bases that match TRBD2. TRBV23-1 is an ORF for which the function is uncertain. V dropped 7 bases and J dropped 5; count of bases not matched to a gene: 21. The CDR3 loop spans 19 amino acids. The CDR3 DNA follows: TGCGCCAGCATCGTCCCTTTCCGACTAGCGGGTGAAGTAGGAGATACGCAGTATTTT. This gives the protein CASIVPFRLAGEVGDTQYF.

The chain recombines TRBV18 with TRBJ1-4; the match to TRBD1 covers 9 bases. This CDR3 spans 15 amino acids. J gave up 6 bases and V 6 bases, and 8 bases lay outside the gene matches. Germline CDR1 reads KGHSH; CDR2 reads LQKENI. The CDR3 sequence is CASSFVRDRDEKLFF. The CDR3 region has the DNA TGTGCCAGCTCCTTCGTCCGGGACAGGGATGAAAAACTGTTTTTT.

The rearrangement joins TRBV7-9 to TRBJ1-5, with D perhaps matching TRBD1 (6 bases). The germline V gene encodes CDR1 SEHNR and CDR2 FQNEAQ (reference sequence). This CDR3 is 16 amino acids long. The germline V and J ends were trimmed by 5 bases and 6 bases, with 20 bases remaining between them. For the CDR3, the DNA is TGTGCCAGCAGCCCCCGGGGTGGGGGGGCAGGTCAGCCCCAGCATTTT. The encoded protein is CASSPRGGGAGQPQHF.

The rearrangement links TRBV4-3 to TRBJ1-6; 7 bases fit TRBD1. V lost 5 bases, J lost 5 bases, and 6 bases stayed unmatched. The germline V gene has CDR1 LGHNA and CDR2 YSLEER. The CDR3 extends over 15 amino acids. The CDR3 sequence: CASSGQTGNNSPLHF. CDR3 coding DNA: TGCGCCAGCAGCGGCCAGACAGGGAATAATTCACCCCTCCACTTT.

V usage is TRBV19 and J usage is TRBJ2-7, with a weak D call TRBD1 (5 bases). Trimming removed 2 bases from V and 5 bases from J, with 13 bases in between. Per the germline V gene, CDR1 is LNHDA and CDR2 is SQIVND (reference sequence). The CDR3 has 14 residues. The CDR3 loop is CASSISPGPNEQYF. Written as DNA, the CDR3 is TGTGCCAGTAGTATATCTCCAGGGCCCAACGAGCAGTACTTC.

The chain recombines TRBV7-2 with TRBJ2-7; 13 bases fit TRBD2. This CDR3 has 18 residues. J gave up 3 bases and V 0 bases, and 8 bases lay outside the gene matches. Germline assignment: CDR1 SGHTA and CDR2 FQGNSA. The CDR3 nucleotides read TGTGCCAGCAGCTTAGCGAAGGGACTAGCGGGAATAAACTACGAGCAGTACTTC. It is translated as CASSLAKGLAGINYEQYF. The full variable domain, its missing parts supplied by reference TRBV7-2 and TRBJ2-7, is GAGVSQSPSNKVTEKGKDVELRCDPISGHTALYWYRQSLGQGLEFLIYFQGNSAPDKSGLPSDRFSAERTGGSVSTLTIQRTQQEDSAVYLCASSLAKGLAGINYEQYFGPGTRLTVT.

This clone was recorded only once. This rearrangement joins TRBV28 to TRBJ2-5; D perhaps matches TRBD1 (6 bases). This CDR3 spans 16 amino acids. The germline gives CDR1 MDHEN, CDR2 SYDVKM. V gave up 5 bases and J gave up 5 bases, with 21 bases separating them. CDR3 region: CASSPDLQGTEETQYF. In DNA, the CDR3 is TGTGCCAGCAGTCCCGACCTACAGGGCACCGAGGAGACCCAGTACTTC.